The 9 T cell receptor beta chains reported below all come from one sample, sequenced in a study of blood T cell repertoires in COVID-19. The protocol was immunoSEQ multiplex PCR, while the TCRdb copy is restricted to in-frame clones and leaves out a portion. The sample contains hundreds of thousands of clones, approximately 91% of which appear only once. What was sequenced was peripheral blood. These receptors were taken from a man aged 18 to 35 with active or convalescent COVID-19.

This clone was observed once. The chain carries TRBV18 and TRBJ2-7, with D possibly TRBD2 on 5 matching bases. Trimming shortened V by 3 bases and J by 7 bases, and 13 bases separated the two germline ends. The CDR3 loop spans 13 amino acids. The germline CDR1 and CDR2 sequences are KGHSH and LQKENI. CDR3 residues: CASSPPSRGEQYF. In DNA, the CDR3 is TGTGCCAGCTCACCCCCGTCAAGAGGGGAGCAGTACTTC.

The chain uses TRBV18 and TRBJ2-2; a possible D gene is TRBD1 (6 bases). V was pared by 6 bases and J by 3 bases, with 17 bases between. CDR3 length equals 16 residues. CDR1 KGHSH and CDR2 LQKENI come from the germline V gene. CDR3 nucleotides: TGTGCCAGCTCCCCCAGGGGTACTGGCCACACCGGGGAGCTGTTTTTT. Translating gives CASSPRGTGHTGELFF.

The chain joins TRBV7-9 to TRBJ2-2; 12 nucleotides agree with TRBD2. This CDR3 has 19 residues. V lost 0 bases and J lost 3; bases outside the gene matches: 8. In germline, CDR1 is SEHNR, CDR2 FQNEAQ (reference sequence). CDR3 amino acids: CASSLAALAGGHYTGELFF. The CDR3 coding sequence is TGTGCCAGCAGCTTAGCCGCACTAGCGGGGGGTCATTACACCGGGGAGCTGTTTTTT.

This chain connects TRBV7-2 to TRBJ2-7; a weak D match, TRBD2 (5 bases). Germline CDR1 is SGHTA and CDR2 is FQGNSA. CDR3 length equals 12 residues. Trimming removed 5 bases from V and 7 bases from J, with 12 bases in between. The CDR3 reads CASSQRRGEQYF. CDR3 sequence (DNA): TGTGCCAGCAGCCAACGGAGAGGGGAGCAGTACTTC. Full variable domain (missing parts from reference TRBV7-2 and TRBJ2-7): GAGVSQSPSNKVTEKGKDVELRCDPISGHTALYWYRQSLGQGLEFLIYFQGNSAPDKSGLPSDRFSAERTGGSVSTLTIQRTQQEDSAVYLCASSQRRGEQYFGPGTRLTVT.

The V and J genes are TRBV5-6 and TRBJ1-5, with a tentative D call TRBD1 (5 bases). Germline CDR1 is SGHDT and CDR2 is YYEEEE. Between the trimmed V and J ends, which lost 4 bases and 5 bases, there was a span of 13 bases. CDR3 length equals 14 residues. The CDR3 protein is CASSEGWGDQPQHF. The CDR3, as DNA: TGTGCCAGCAGCGAAGGGTGGGGGGATCAGCCCCAGCATTTT.

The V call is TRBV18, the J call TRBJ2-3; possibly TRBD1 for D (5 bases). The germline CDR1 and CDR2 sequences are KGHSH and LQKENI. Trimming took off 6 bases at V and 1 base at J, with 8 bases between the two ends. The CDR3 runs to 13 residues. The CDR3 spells CASSSRGTDTQYF. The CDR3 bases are TGTGCCAGCTCGTCCAGGGGCACAGATACGCAGTATTTT. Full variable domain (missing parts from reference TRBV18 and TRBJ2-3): NAGVMQNPRHLVRRRGQEARLRCSPMKGHSHVYWYRQLPEEGLKFMVYLQKENIIDESGMPKERFSAEFPKEGPSILRIQQVVRGDSAAYFCASSSRGTDTQYFGPGTRLTVL.

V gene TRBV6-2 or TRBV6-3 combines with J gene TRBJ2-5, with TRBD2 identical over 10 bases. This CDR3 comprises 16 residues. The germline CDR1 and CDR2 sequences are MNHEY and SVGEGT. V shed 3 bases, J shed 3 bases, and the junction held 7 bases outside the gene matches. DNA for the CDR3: TGTGCCAGCAGTTATTCCCTAGCGGGGGCCGAAGAGACCCAGTACTTC. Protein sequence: CASSYSLAGAEETQYF.

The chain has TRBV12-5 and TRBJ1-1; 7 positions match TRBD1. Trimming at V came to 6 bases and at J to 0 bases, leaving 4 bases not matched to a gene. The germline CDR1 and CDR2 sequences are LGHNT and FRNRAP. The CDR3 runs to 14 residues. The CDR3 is CASGPTGVNTEAFF. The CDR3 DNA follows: TGTGCTAGTGGCCCAACAGGGGTGAACACTGAAGCTTTCTTT.

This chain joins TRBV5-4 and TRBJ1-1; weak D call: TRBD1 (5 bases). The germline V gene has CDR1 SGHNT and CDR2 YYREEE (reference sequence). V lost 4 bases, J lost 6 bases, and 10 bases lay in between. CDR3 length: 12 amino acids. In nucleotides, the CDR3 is TGTGCCAGCAGCCGTAGGGGCGCTGAAGCTTTCTTT. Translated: CASSRRGAEAFF.